One TCR beta chain is described in this entry. Libraries were prepared by immunoSEQ multiplex PCR; TCRdb keeps only in-frame clonotypes and omits some of them. The repertoire holds about 2 million clones, with 90% to 95% as singletons. This sample is drawn from a study of shared clonotypes between healthy human individuals. Study summary: Three CD4 naive, three CD4 memory, two CD8 naive and one CD8 memory plate were used per donor.

The CDR3 extends over 13 amino acids. Germline V gene data show CDR1 as MDHEN and CDR2 as SYDVKM. Trimming pared 7 bases from V and 0 bases from J, leaving 9 bases between. Study donors comprised healthy, HIV-negative adults devoid of recent acute infection or vaccination. Within Nashville, Tennessee resided all donors, each a Caucasian adult. The rearrangement links TRBV28 to TRBJ1-1; D perhaps matches TRBD1 (6 bases). The sequencing input was naive CD4+ T cells sorted from blood. The subset denotes: CD45RA+ positively selected. The receptor was derived from a man between 18 and 35 years old in good health. The CDR3 here is CASTNRVNTEAFF. The CDR3 DNA sequence: TGTGCCAGCACCAACAGGGTGAACACTGAAGCTTTCTTT.